The entry below gives a single T cell receptor (beta chain) sequence along with its context. This sample was included in a study of blood T cell repertoires in COVID-19. For the study at large: The origin of the acute and convalescent COVID-19 samples was the United States, Italy and Spain. T cells, B-cell-depleted T cells, or PBMCs supplied cDNA or gDNA.

Original methodology: Estimates of nucleated cell counts were drawn from the amplification of reference gene primers. Method: immunoSEQ multiplex PCR; TCRdb's copy keeps in-frame clones and lacks some. V and J calls and clone size follow that table, whereas D and trimming were derived from the DNA. The table records a few hundred thousand clones, 86% of them present only once. Germline lookup yields CDR1 SGHVS and CDR2 FNYEAQ. V lost 5 bases, J lost 6 bases, and 9 bases stayed unmatched. The CDR3 length is 15 residues. The sequencing sample was made of peripheral blood. This TCR came from a man aged 55 to 70 with acute or convalescent COVID-19. The chain links TRBV7-6 to TRBJ1-5, with 8 bases matching TRBD1. CDR3 DNA: TGTGCCAGCAGCCCCGACAGGGGAGGGGCTCAGCCCCAGCATTTT. Amino acids: CASSPDRGGAQPQHF.